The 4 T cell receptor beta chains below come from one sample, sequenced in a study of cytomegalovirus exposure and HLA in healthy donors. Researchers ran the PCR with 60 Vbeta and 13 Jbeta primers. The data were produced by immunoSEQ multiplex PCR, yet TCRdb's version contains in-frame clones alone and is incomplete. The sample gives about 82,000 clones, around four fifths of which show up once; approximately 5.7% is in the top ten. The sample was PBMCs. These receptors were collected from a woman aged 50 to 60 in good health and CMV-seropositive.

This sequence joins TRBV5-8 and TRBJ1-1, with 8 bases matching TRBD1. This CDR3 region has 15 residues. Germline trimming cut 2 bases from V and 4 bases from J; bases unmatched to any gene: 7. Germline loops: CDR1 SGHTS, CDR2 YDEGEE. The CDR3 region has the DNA TGTGCCAGCAGCTTCAGCGGGACAGGTAGCACTGAAGCTTTCTTT. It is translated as CASSFSGTGSTEAFF. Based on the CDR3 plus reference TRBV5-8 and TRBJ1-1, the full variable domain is EAGVTQSPTHLIKTRGQQATLRCSPISGHTSVYWYQQALGLGLQFLLWYDEGEERNRGNFPPRFSGRQFPNYSSELNVNALELEDSALYLCASSFSGTGSTEAFFGQGTRLTVV.

The CDR3 loop reads CASSRLGGGYTF. The DNA of the CDR3 is TGTGCCAGCTCAAGACTCGGCGGAGGCTACACCTTC. The chain is built from TRBV6-1 and TRBJ1-2, with D uncertain. The germline gives CDR1 MNHNS, CDR2 SASEGT. V lost 8 bases to trimming and J lost 8 bases, with 15 bases between them. The CDR3 runs 12 residues.

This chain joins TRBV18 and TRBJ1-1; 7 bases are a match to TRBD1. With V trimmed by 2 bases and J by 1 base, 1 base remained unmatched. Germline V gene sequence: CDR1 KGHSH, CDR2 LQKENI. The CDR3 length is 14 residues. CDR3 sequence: CASSPRQGNTEAFF. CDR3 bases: TGTGCCAGCTCACCAAGACAGGGGAACACTGAAGCTTTCTTT.

CDR3 DNA: TGTGCCAGCAGCTTGGACAGGTTGAATCCAGATACGCAGTATTTT. This gives the protein CASSLDRLNPDTQYF. The rearrangement joins TRBV7-9 to TRBJ2-3, with 7 bases identical to TRBD1. The ends lost 3 bases at V and 4 bases at J; junction bases unmatched: 7. Germline V gene lookup returns CDR1 SEHNR and CDR2 FQNEAQ (reference sequence). The CDR3 totals 15 residues.